Below, 29 T cell receptor beta chains from the same sample are listed, as sequenced in a study of T cell responses to AZD1222 COVID-19 vaccine. The data were produced by immunoSEQ multiplex PCR, yet TCRdb's version contains in-frame clones alone and is incomplete. The profile shows 94,000 or so clones, 75% to 90% of them singletons. The sample in question was peripheral blood, obtained on day 0 of AZD1222 vaccination. Receptors originate from an adult in good health.

The chain is built from TRBV3-1 (or the pseudogene TRBV3-2) and TRBJ2-5; the match to TRBD2 covers 8 bases. This CDR3 spans 15 amino acids. V lost 1 base and J lost 2; bases outside the gene matches: 3. Germline loops: CDR1 LGHDT, CDR2 YNNKEL (reference sequence). In DNA, the CDR3 is TGTGCCAGCAGCCAAGCGGGGGGGCTACAAGAGACCCAGTACTTC. Translated, it gives CASSQAGGLQETQYF.

This chain links TRBV19 with TRBJ2-1; 8 bases align to TRBD1. With 4 bases clipped from V and 5 bases from J, the junction kept 4 bases outside the gene matches. The CDR3 runs 14 residues. CDR1 is LNHDA, CDR2 SQIVND, per germline (reference sequence). The CDR3 sequence is CASSTGGGNNEQFF. As DNA, the CDR3 is TGTGCCAGTAGTACAGGGGGCGGCAACAATGAGCAGTTCTTC.

V usage is TRBV24-1 and J usage is TRBJ2-1, with 8 bases lining up with TRBD2. Germline CDR1 is KGHDR and CDR2 is SFDVKD. This CDR3 has 16 amino acids. V was clipped by 7 bases and J by 9 bases; unmatched bases: 16. CDR3 region: CATSNLISGKEGEQFF. CDR3 nucleotides: TGTGCCACCAGCAACCTCATTAGCGGGAAGGAGGGTGAGCAGTTCTTC.

The J gene is TRBJ2-1, the V gene TRBV5-6, with 10 nucleotides matching TRBD2. Germline V gives CDR1 SGHDT, CDR2 YYEEEE. This CDR3 is built from 17 residues. V shed 0 bases and J 7 bases; nucleotides not matched to a gene: 10. The CDR3 nucleotides are TGTGCCAGCAGCTTGGCCCTCCTAGCGGGAGTATGGAATGAGCAGTTCTTC. This gives the protein CASSLALLAGVWNEQFF.

The V gene is TRBV4-2, the J gene TRBJ2-7; perhaps TRBD2 as D (6 bases). Trimming shortened V by 0 bases and J by 7 bases, and 16 bases separated the two germline ends. Germline-derived CDR1 and CDR2 are LGHNA and YNFKEQ. The CDR3 extends over 15 amino acids. The CDR3 is CASSQDPRGLGEQYF. For the CDR3, the DNA is TGTGCCAGCAGCCAAGACCCGAGGGGACTCGGGGAGCAGTACTTC.

The chain uses TRBV3-1 (or the pseudogene TRBV3-2) and TRBJ1-2; no reliable D call. The CDR3 consists of 14 residues. Germline-derived CDR1 and CDR2 are LGHDT and YNNKEL (reference sequence). Trimming removed 0 bases at V and 4 bases at J, with 9 bases between. CDR3 sequence reads: CASSQDRAGYGYTF. CDR3 in DNA: TGTGCCAGCAGCCAAGATAGGGCGGGCTATGGCTACACCTTC.

V is TRBV5-4 and J is TRBJ2-1, with 13 bases that match TRBD2. The CDR3 is 14 amino acids. Germline values: CDR1 SGHNT, CDR2 YYREEE (reference sequence). V trimming: 4 bases; J trimming: 9 bases; junction bases outside the gene matches: 4. The CDR3 protein is CASSRLAGGAEQFF. The CDR3 DNA reads as TGTGCCAGCAGCCGACTAGCGGGAGGTGCTGAGCAGTTCTTC.

Comments on this clone: One end of the junction is discordant with germline, which a read error may explain. The chain uses TRBV7-7 and TRBJ2-3; a weak D match, TRBD2 (5 bases). The CDR3 has 14 amino acids. Germline V gene data show CDR1 as SSHAT and CDR2 as FNYEAQ (reference sequence). The CDR3 DNA sequence: TGTGCTAGCAGCCCTAGCCCCAGCACAGATACGCAGTATTTT. It encodes CASSPSPSTDTQYF.

The chain links TRBV19 to TRBJ2-1, with 9 bases matching TRBD2. Germline V gene sequence: CDR1 LNHDA, CDR2 SQIVND (reference sequence). V dropped 6 bases and J dropped 2; count of bases not matched to a gene: 11. The CDR3 consists of 17 residues. The CDR3 loop is CASSKAVVAGAYNEQFF. Here the CDR3 DNA reads TGTGCCAGTAGCAAAGCCGTAGTAGCGGGAGCCTACAATGAGCAGTTCTTC.

The chain is built from TRBV4-2 and TRBJ1-2, with a tentative D call TRBD1 (6 bases). Germline V gene lookup returns CDR1 LGHNA and CDR2 YNFKEQ. This CDR3 contains 13 residues. Trimming stripped 4 bases from V and 4 bases from J, with 10 bases between. The CDR3 loop is CASSPGQFYGYTF. In DNA, the CDR3 is TGTGCCAGCAGCCCCGGACAGTTCTATGGCTACACCTTC.

The rearrangement joins TRBV5-1 to TRBJ2-3; 7 bases match TRBD1. The V gene end was trimmed by 4 bases and the J gene end by 3 bases; junction bases not matched to a gene: 5. This CDR3 comprises 14 residues. CDR1 and CDR2 from the germline V gene are SGHRS and YFSETQ. This chain's CDR3 is CASSPGQPTDTQYF. CDR3 nucleotides: TGCGCCAGCAGCCCGGGACAGCCGACAGATACGCAGTATTTT.

CDR3 in amino acids: CASSLDSYGYTF. CDR3 nucleotide sequence: TGTGCCAGCAGTTTGGACAGCTATGGCTACACCTTC. The chain combines TRBV28 with TRBJ1-2, with D perhaps matching TRBD1 (6 bases). V lost 3 bases, J lost 4 bases, and 6 bases lay in between. The CDR3 spans 12 residues. Germline loops: CDR1 MDHEN, CDR2 SYDVKM.

This clone was seen only a few times. The rearrangement uses TRBV5-4 and TRBJ2-7; D gene ambiguous. CDR3 size: 14 residues. V was shortened by 0 bases and J by 3 bases, with 10 bases between the two germline ends. Germline CDR1 and CDR2: SGHNT and YYREEE (reference sequence). CDR3 region: CASSLGFRDYEQYF. The CDR3 DNA is TGTGCCAGCAGCTTGGGATTTAGAGACTACGAGCAGTACTTC.

The chain uses TRBV28 and TRBJ1-2; weak D call: TRBD1 (6 bases). Trimming took 10 bases from V and 8 from J, leaving 23 bases between them. Germline assignment: CDR1 MDHEN and CDR2 SYDVKM. The CDR3 is 14 residues long. DNA of the CDR3: TGTGCCACCACCTCGGGGGGGCAGGCGAGAGGCTACACCTTC. Its translation: CATTSGGQARGYTF.

The rearrangement joins TRBV19 to TRBJ2-6; 11 bases agree with TRBD1. CDR3 size: 20 residues. Per germline, CDR1 LNHDA and CDR2 SQIVND (reference sequence). V trimming: 7 bases; J trimming: 2 bases; junction bases outside the gene matches: 16. The CDR3 coding sequence is TGTGCCAGTAACCCCGGACCCCTGGACAGGGGGCTAACTGGGGCCAACGTCCTGACTTTC. It yields the protein CASNPGPLDRGLTGANVLTF.

This chain uses TRBV4-1 with TRBJ1-1, with D unclear. V was clipped by 2 bases and J by 5 bases, with 12 bases between them. The germline V gene encodes CDR1 MGHRA and CDR2 YSYEKL. The CDR3 sequence is 14 residues long. DNA for the CDR3: TGCGCCAGCAGCCAAAAGAGCCCGGGGACTGAAGCTTTCTTT. It specifies CASSQKSPGTEAFF.

This chain uses TRBV7-2 with TRBJ2-1; TRBD2 aligns across 13 bases. Germline V gene data show CDR1 as SGHTA and CDR2 as FQGNSA. The CDR3 loop spans 16 amino acids. V shed 4 bases, J shed 10 bases, and the junction held 10 bases outside the gene matches. The DNA of the CDR3 is TGTGCCAGCAGCTATGGACTAGCGGGGGCAATATTAGAGCAGTTCTTC. Translated: CASSYGLAGAILEQFF.

Written as DNA, the CDR3 is TGTGCCTGGAGTGTAGGAGGGGGCCAAACCTATAATTCACCCCTCCACTTT. Encoded protein: CAWSVGGGQTYNSPLHF. The V gene is TRBV30, the J gene TRBJ1-6; 7 bases are a match to TRBD1. The ends lost 0 bases at V and 2 bases at J; junction bases unmatched: 7. This CDR3 contains 17 residues. The germline V gene encodes CDR1 GTSNPN and CDR2 SVGIG (reference sequence).

The rearrangement links TRBV18 to TRBJ1-1; D possibly corresponds to TRBD1 (6 bases). The CDR3 runs 16 residues. Germline lookup yields CDR1 KGHSH and CDR2 LQKENI. The V and J ends lost 5 bases and 6 bases respectively, with 22 bases between them. The DNA for the CDR3 is TGTGCCAGCTCATTATCCCCGGGACAAGAGAAACCTGAAGCTTTCTTT. Amino acids: CASSLSPGQEKPEAFF.

The CDR3 loop is CASSPRTGGGEKLFF. The CDR3 DNA reads TGTGCCAGCAGCCCACGGACAGGGGGCGGCGAAAAACTGTTTTTT. This chain joins TRBV7-2 and TRBJ1-4; TRBD1 agrees at 11 bases. The CDR3 consists of 15 residues. Germline CDR1 and CDR2: SGHTA and FQGNSA. Germline trimming cut 5 bases from V and 8 bases from J; bases unmatched to any gene: 7. The complete variable domain, with remaining parts taken from reference TRBV7-2 and TRBJ1-4, reads GAGVSQSPSNKVTEKGKDVELRCDPISGHTALYWYRQSLGQGLEFLIYFQGNSAPDKSGLPSDRFSAERTGGSVSTLTIQRTQQEDSAVYLCASSPRTGGGEKLFFGSGTQLSVL.

This clone was seen more than once but under ten times. The rearrangement uses TRBV12-3 or TRBV12-4 and TRBJ2-3; 9 nucleotides align to TRBD2. Unmatched junction bases numbered 7, after V lost 10 bases and J lost 5 bases. The CDR3 totals 13 residues. The CDR3 loop is CATGGGGRDTQYF. CDR3 bases: TGTGCCACCGGCGGGGGGGGGAGAGATACGCAGTATTTT.

The chain has TRBV28 and TRBJ1-4; perhaps TRBD1 as D (5 bases). The germline gives CDR1 MDHEN, CDR2 SYDVKM. Trimming removed 5 bases at V and 8 bases at J, with 15 bases between. The CDR3 is 14 amino acids. The CDR3 nucleotides read TGTGCCAGCAGTCCCCCAGCAGGGTACGAAAAACTGTTTTTT. Translation gives CASSPPAGYEKLFF.

V and J are TRBV5-1 and TRBJ1-1; D call uncertain. V shed 6 bases and J shed 7 bases, with 22 bases lying between them. The CDR3 is 15 residues long. Germline values: CDR1 SGHRS, CDR2 YFSETQ. CDR3 in DNA: TGCGCCAGCAAGCCGCAGAGGCCAAAGGCCCGTGAAGCTTTCTTT. It codes for CASKPQRPKAREAFF.

The rearrangement uses TRBV7-6 and TRBJ2-1; 7 nucleotides match TRBD2. Losses at the gene ends were 2 bases for V and 7 bases for J; bases not matched to a gene: 8. The CDR3 contains 15 residues. Germline CDR1 is SGHVS and CDR2 is FNYEAQ. For the CDR3, the DNA is TGTGCCAGCAGCTTACGCGCGGGAGAGGGTAATGAGCAGTTCTTC. Translation gives CASSLRAGEGNEQFF.

The chain's CDR3 is CASSSLAGAGGQPQHF. The CDR3 DNA reads as TGTGCCAGCAGCTCGCTGGCAGGGGCGGGGGGTCAGCCCCAGCATTTT. The rearrangement links TRBV7-6 to TRBJ1-5; D is possibly TRBD1 (6 bases). The CDR3 consists of 16 residues. Trimming pared 4 bases from V and 6 bases from J, leaving 19 bases between. In germline, CDR1 is SGHVS, CDR2 FNYEAQ.

V and J are TRBV30 and TRBJ2-7; a possible D gene is TRBD2 (5 bases). CDR3 size: 12 residues. The germline CDR1 and CDR2 sequences are GTSNPN and SVGIG (reference sequence). Trimming left V 2 bases short and J 6 bases short, with 11 bases between. The CDR3 nucleotides read TGTGCCTGGAGTCTCACTAGAGGCGAGCAGTACTTC. It codes for CAWSLTRGEQYF.

The chain carries TRBV10-3 and TRBJ1-6; possible D gene TRBD1, 5 bases. The CDR3 sequence is 14 residues long. Trimming removed 3 bases from V and 8 bases from J, with 11 bases in between. From germline, CDR1 is ENHRY and CDR2 SYGVKD. The CDR3 is CAISDRGIDSPLHF. The CDR3 DNA reads TGTGCCATCAGTGATCGGGGGATCGATTCACCCCTCCACTTT.

This sequence joins TRBV5-5 and TRBJ1-5; D is undetermined. Trimming cost V 4 bases and J 5 bases, with 19 bases left between them. The CDR3 totals 16 residues. Germline V gene data show CDR1 as SGHKS and CDR2 as YYEKEE (reference sequence). The CDR3 DNA sequence: TGTGCCAGCAGCCCATATTACCGCCTGGGAGATCAGCCCCAGCATTTT. Translating it yields CASSPYYRLGDQPQHF.

CDR3 loop: CASSPGTHQAGNTIYF. The CDR3 DNA reads TGCGCCAGCAGCCCTGGGACCCACCAGGCTGGAAACACCATATATTTT. J is TRBJ1-3 and V is TRBV5-1; D perhaps matches TRBD1 (5 bases). V was pared by 4 bases and J by 2 bases, with 16 bases between. The length of the CDR3 is 16 residues. Per germline, CDR1 SGHRS and CDR2 YFSETQ.